This TCR beta chain was sequenced for a study of shared clonotypes between healthy human individuals. With 3 bases removed from V and 3 bases from J, the gap between germline ends came to 3 bases. CDR3 size: 13 residues. CDR1 and CDR2 from the germline V gene are MGHDK and SYGVNS. Concerning this clone: Its antigen is undetermined.

TCRdb's table, derived via immunoSEQ multiplex PCR, lists solely in-frame clones and lacks some. The table lists 2 million to 2.5 million clones, approximately 93% of them singletons. The study's findings and limits: Limited genetic and exposure-history diversity came from having few donors.

This sequence was found in a man aged 18 to 29 in good health. Some clones in this sample may be carry-over from other donors' samples. The chain combines TRBV25-1 with TRBJ2-6, with D uncertain. The material sequenced was naive CD4+ T cells from PBMCs. The subset here: CD45RA+ positively selected. CDR3 sequence reads: CASSEHGANVLTF. The DNA of the CDR3 is TGTGCCAGCAGTGAGCATGGGGCCAACGTCCTGACTTTC.